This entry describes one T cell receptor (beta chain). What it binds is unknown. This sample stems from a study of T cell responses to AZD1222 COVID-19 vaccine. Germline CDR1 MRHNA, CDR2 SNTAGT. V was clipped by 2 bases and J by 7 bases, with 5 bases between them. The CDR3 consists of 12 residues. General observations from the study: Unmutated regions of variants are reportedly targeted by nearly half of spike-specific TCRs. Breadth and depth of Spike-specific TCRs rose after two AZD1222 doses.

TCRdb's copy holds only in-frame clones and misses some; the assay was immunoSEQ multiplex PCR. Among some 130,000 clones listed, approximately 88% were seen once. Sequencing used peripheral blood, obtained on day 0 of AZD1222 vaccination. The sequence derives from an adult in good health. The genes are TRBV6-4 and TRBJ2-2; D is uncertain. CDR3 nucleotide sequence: TGTGCCAGCAGTGACGTGGGCGGGGAGCTGTTTTTT. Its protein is CASSDVGGELFF.